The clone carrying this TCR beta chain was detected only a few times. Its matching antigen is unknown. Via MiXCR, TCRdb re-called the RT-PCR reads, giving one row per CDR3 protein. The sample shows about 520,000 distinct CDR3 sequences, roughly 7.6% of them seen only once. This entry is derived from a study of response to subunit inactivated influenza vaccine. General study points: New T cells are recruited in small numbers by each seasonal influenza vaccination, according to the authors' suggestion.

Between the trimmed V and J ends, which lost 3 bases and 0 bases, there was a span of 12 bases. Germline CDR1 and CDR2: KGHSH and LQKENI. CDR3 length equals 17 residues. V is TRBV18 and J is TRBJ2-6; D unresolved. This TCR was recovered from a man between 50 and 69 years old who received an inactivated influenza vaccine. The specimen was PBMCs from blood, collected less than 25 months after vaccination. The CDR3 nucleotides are TGTGCCAGCTCACCTGGTGTCAGCCCCTCTGGGGCCAACGTCCTGACTTTC. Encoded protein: CASSPGVSPSGANVLTF.